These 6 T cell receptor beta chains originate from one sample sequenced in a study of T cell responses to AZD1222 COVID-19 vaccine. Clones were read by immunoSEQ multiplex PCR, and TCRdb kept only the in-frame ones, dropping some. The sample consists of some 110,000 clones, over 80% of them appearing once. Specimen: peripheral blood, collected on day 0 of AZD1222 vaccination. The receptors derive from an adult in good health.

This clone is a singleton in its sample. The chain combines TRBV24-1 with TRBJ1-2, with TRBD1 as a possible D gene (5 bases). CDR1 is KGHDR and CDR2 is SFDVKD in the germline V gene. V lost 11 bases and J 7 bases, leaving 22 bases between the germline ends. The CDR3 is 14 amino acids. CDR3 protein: CAIQSRGPSAGYTF. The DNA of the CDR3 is TGTGCCATCCAGTCTAGGGGCCCTTCCGCTGGCTACACCTTC.

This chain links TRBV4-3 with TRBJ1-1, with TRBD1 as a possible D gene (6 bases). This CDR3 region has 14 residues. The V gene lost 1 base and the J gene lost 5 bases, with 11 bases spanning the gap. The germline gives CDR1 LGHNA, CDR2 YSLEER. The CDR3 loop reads CASSQVSGTTEAFF. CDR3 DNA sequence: TGCGCCAGCAGCCAAGTTTCAGGGACAACTGAAGCTTTCTTT.

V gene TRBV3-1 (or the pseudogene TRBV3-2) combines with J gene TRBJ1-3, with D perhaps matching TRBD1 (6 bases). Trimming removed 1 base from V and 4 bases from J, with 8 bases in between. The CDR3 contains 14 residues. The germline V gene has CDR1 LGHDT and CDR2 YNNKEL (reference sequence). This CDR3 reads CASSQGDRGNTIYF. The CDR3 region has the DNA TGTGCCAGCAGCCAAGGCGACAGGGGAAACACCATATATTTT.

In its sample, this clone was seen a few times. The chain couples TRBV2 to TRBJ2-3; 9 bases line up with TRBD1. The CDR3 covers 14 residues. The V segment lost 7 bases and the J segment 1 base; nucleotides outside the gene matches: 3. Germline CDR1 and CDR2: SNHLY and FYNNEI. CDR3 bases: TGTGCCAGCAAGAGGACAGGGGGCACAGATACGCAGTATTTT. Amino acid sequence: CASKRTGGTDTQYF.

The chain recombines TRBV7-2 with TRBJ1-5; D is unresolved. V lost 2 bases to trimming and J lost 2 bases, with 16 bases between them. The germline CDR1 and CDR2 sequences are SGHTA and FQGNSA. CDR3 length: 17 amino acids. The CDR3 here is CASSLSGSPRGNQPQHF. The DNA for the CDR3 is TGTGCCAGCAGCTTAAGTGGCTCCCCACGGGGCAATCAGCCCCAGCATTTT. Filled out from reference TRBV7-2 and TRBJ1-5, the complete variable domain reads GAGVSQSPSNKVTEKGKDVELRCDPISGHTALYWYRQSLGQGLEFLIYFQGNSAPDKSGLPSDRFSAERTGGSVSTLTIQRTQQEDSAVYLCASSLSGSPRGNQPQHFGDGTRLSIL.

CDR3 loop: CASSLRAGDISYEQYF. Here the CDR3 DNA reads TGTGCCAGCAGCTTACGGGCGGGGGACATCTCCTACGAGCAGTACTTC. The chain links TRBV7-2 to TRBJ2-7, with D maybe TRBD2 (7 bases). The germline V and J ends were trimmed by 2 bases and 0 bases, with 14 bases remaining between them. The CDR3 spans 16 residues. CDR1 SGHTA and CDR2 FQGNSA come from the germline V gene.